This T cell receptor (beta chain) was captured in a study of response to subunit inactivated influenza vaccine. TCRdb re-called the RT-PCR reads with MiXCR, one entry per CDR3 protein. The sample shows about 500,000 distinct CDR3 sequences, about 15% of them seen only once. V lost 0 bases and J lost 0, with 9 bases in between. The germline V gene encodes CDR1 MNHEY and CDR2 SVGEGT. The CDR3 contains 16 residues. The sample consisted of CD4+ T cells sorted from PBMCs, taken less than 30 months after vaccination. This chain uses TRBV6-2 or TRBV6-3 with TRBJ2-1, with D maybe TRBD2 (5 bases). This sequence was found in a man between 50 and 70 years old who received an inactivated influenza vaccine. CDR3 sequence: CASSYSPGSSYNEQFF. CDR3 nucleotide sequence: TGTGCCAGCAGTTACTCTCCGGGGAGCTCCTACAATGAGCAGTTCTTC.